Below, 19 T cell receptor beta chains from the same sample are listed, as sequenced in a study of T cell responses to AZD1222 COVID-19 vaccine. Profiling relied on immunoSEQ multiplex PCR, and the TCRdb table lists in-frame clones only, not all of them. Here the sample spans about 130,000 clones, 88% being singletons. The sample consisted of peripheral blood, taken on day 0 of AZD1222 vaccination. The source of these receptors is an adult in good health.

The chain employs TRBV6-1 and TRBJ1-3; D not resolved. V was cut by 2 bases and J by 0 bases, with 17 bases left in between. Germline V CDR1 and CDR2: MNHNS, SASEGT. This CDR3 region has 18 residues. CDR3 nucleotides: TGTGCCAGCAGTGAACCAAGAGGACGAGTAGACTCTGGAAACACCATATATTTT. Its translation is CASSEPRGRVDSGNTIYF.

The V and J genes are TRBV5-5 and TRBJ1-1; D possibly corresponds to TRBD1 (6 bases). This CDR3 region has 15 residues. Germline V gene data show CDR1 as SGHKS and CDR2 as YYEKEE (reference sequence). V was pared by 2 bases and J by 0 bases, with 11 bases between. CDR3 in amino acids: CASSLTGSVNTEAFF. The CDR3 DNA reads as TGTGCCAGCAGCTTAACAGGGAGTGTGAACACTGAAGCTTTCTTT.

The chain couples TRBV5-4 to TRBJ2-7; possible D gene TRBD2, 6 bases. Germline CDR1 reads SGHNT; CDR2 reads YYREEE (reference sequence). V lost 1 base and J lost 0, with 11 bases in between. The CDR3 runs 15 residues. The CDR3 sequence is CASSLFGGSSYEQYF. The CDR3 bases are TGTGCCAGCAGCTTGTTTGGGGGGAGCTCCTACGAGCAGTACTTC.

This chain uses TRBV7-9 with TRBJ2-4; D is possibly TRBD2 (5 bases). This CDR3 has 13 amino acids. CDR1 SEHNR and CDR2 FQNEAQ come from the germline V gene (reference sequence). V lost 4 bases, J lost 7 bases, and 11 bases lay in between. CDR3 loop: CASSSSSQNIQYF. DNA of the CDR3: TGTGCCAGCAGCTCCTCTAGCCAGAACATTCAGTACTTC.

This chain connects TRBV4-3 to TRBJ1-5; D is ambiguous. Trimming shortened V by 0 bases and J by 7 bases, and 7 bases separated the two germline ends. CDR3 size: 13 residues. Germline values: CDR1 LGHNA, CDR2 YSLEER. In nucleotides, the CDR3 is TGCGCCAGCAGCCAAGAAGAAGGACAGCCCCAGCATTTT. This translates into CASSQEEGQPQHF.

The chain recombines TRBV7-2 with TRBJ1-5; possible D gene TRBD1, 6 bases. CDR1 SGHTA and CDR2 FQGNSA come from the germline V gene. The ends were cut back, 2 bases at V and 0 bases at J, with 11 bases in the middle. This CDR3 has 16 amino acids. The CDR3 DNA reads as TGTGCCAGCAGCTTAAGGACAGACAATAGCAATCAGCCCCAGCATTTT. Protein product: CASSLRTDNSNQPQHF. Using reference TRBV7-2 and TRBJ1-5 for the parts outside the CDR3, the full variable domain is GAGVSQSPSNKVTEKGKDVELRCDPISGHTALYWYRQSLGQGLEFLIYFQGNSAPDKSGLPSDRFSAERTGGSVSTLTIQRTQQEDSAVYLCASSLRTDNSNQPQHFGDGTRLSIL.

V gene TRBV28 combines with J gene TRBJ2-1; unclear D gene. The V gene lost 2 bases and the J gene lost 9 bases, with 14 bases spanning the gap. Germline V CDR1 and CDR2: MDHEN, SYDVKM. The CDR3 sequence is 14 residues long. CDR3 sequence: CASSLPGNPTEQFF. CDR3 DNA sequence: TGTGCCAGCAGTTTACCGGGCAACCCAACTGAGCAGTTCTTC.

This clone was recorded once. The chain has TRBV11-2 and TRBJ2-5; the D is unclear. Looked up from germline, CDR1 is SGHAT and CDR2 is FQNNGV. CDR3 length equals 13 residues. V lost 1 base, J lost 5 bases, and 8 bases lay in between. CDR3 in amino acids: CASSLVTRETQYF. CDR3 sequence (DNA): TGTGCCAGCAGCTTAGTAACGAGGGAGACCCAGTACTTC.

V usage is TRBV18 and J usage is TRBJ1-4; D may be TRBD1 (5 bases). Germline lookup yields CDR1 KGHSH and CDR2 LQKENI. The germline V and J ends were trimmed by 0 bases and 12 bases, with 14 bases remaining between them. This CDR3 has 14 amino acids. CDR3 sequence (DNA): TGTGCCAGCTCACCACCTAACCAGGGTGGTGAACTGTTTTTT. It encodes CASSPPNQGGELFF.

The chain combines TRBV3-1 (or the pseudogene TRBV3-2) with TRBJ1-1; D may be TRBD1 (6 bases). V dropped 3 bases and J dropped 1 base, with 12 bases sitting between them. The CDR3 is 15 residues long. The germline CDR1 and CDR2 sequences are LGHDT and YNNKEL (reference sequence). The CDR3 protein is CASSHDGGANTEAFF. CDR3 nucleotides: TGTGCCAGCAGCCATGATGGGGGCGCGAACACTGAAGCTTTCTTT.

V and J are TRBV27 and TRBJ2-1, with unresolved D. V lost 5 bases to trimming and J lost 3 bases, with 8 bases between them. The CDR3 has 13 amino acids. Per germline, CDR1 MNHEY and CDR2 SMNVEV (reference sequence). CDR3 sequence: CASSADGYNEQFF. The CDR3, as DNA: TGTGCCAGCAGTGCAGACGGCTACAATGAGCAGTTCTTC.

DNA for the CDR3: TGCGCCAGCAGCTTTCGGGCGGACTTTGGGAATTCACCCCTCCACTTT. The encoded protein is CASSFRADFGNSPLHF. The chain employs TRBV5-1 and TRBJ1-6; D gene ambiguous. The CDR3 runs to 16 residues. Germline values: CDR1 SGHRS, CDR2 YFSETQ. V lost 2 bases and J lost 7, with 16 bases in between.

The chain is built from TRBV6-5 and TRBJ2-3, with 8 bases matching TRBD1. The junction had 7 bases not matched to a gene; V was cut back by 6 bases and J by 2 bases. CDR1 and CDR2 from the germline V gene are MNHEY and SVGAGI. CDR3 length: 15 residues. The CDR3 loop is CASRLDRAPTDTQYF. The CDR3 coding sequence is TGTGCCAGCAGACTGGACAGGGCCCCCACAGATACGCAGTATTTT.

The V gene is TRBV6-5, the J gene TRBJ1-1; 8 bases line up with TRBD1. J was trimmed by 8 bases and V by 4 bases; bases with no gene match: 9. Germline loops: CDR1 MNHEY, CDR2 SVGAGI. The CDR3 is 14 amino acids. The CDR3 region has the DNA TGTGCCAGCAGTTCAAGCCAGGGACAGGTGGAAGCTTTCTTT. Protein: CASSSSQGQVEAFF.

V usage is TRBV7-6 and J usage is TRBJ2-1; possibly TRBD2 for D (5 bases). This CDR3 is 16 amino acids long. V shed 9 bases and J shed 10 bases, with 28 bases lying between them. In germline, CDR1 is SGHVS, CDR2 FNYEAQ. Here the CDR3 reads CARTRIVGSSGGEQFF. The CDR3 DNA reads TGTGCCAGAACTAGAATTGTGGGGTCCTCGGGTGGGGAGCAGTTCTTC.

V usage is TRBV19 and J usage is TRBJ1-3, with unresolved D. Germline CDR1 LNHDA, CDR2 SQIVND (reference sequence). The CDR3 is 12 amino acids. Trimming took 3 bases from V and 6 from J, leaving 6 bases between them. The CDR3, as DNA: TGTGCCAGTAGTATGGAGTTAAACACCATATATTTT. The encoded protein is CASSMELNTIYF.

The genes are TRBV19 and TRBJ1-4; the match to TRBD1 covers 7 bases. Germline-derived CDR1 and CDR2 are LNHDA and SQIVND (reference sequence). The CDR3 runs to 13 residues. V trimming: 8 bases; J trimming: 5 bases; junction bases outside the gene matches: 5. DNA for the CDR3: TGTGCCAGTTCGGACAGGCAAAATGAAAAACTGTTTTTT. It translates to CASSDRQNEKLFF.

This clone appeared a single time. V gene TRBV10-1 combines with J gene TRBJ2-1, with 8 bases fitting TRBD2. This CDR3 has 14 amino acids. Unmatched junction bases numbered 8, after V lost 0 bases and J lost 13 bases. Germline V lookup: CDR1 WNHNN, CDR2 SYGVQD (reference sequence). CDR3 sequence reads: CASSESGPGLVQFF. CDR3 nucleotides: TGCGCCAGCAGTGAGTCGGGACCGGGACTAGTTCAGTTCTTC.

The chain has TRBV9 and TRBJ2-5, with D perhaps matching TRBD2 (5 bases). Germline V CDR1 and CDR2: SGDLS, YYNGEE. CDR3 length: 13 amino acids. V was cut by 3 bases and J by 2 bases, with 8 bases left in between. In DNA, the CDR3 is TGTGCCAGCAGCGCCGGAGGTCAAGAGACCCAGTACTTC. Its translation is CASSAGGQETQYF.